Presented here are 14 T cell receptor beta chains from one specimen sequenced in a study of blood T cell repertoires in COVID-19. The data were produced by immunoSEQ multiplex PCR, yet TCRdb's version contains in-frame clones alone and is incomplete. Among some 150,000 clones listed, about 80% were seen once. Sequencing was done on a sample of peripheral blood. The origin of the receptors is a man aged 55 to 69 with acute or convalescent COVID-19.

This chain joins TRBV25-1 and TRBJ1-6; no clear D gene. The V gene's germline CDR1 is MGHDK and CDR2 SYGVNS. The CDR3 sequence is 16 residues long. V dropped 6 bases and J dropped 8 bases, with 20 bases sitting between them. The CDR3 coding sequence is TGTGCCAGCAGACAGTCTCTTCAGCACCACTATTCACCCCTCCACTTT. Encoded protein: CASRQSLQHHYSPLHF.

This clone was observed once. The gene calls are TRBV12-5 and TRBJ2-2; 10 positions match TRBD1. The V segment lost 6 bases and the J segment 6 bases; nucleotides outside the gene matches: 4. Germline V gives CDR1 LGHNT, CDR2 FRNRAP. CDR3 size: 14 residues. The CDR3 DNA sequence: TGTGCTAGTGGCGACAGGGGGCTGTCCGGGGAGCTGTTTTTT. Translated: CASGDRGLSGELFF.

V is TRBV28 and J is TRBJ1-5; no reliable D call. The CDR3 consists of 14 residues. From germline, CDR1 is MDHEN and CDR2 SYDVKM. V gave up 8 bases and J gave up 4 bases, with 15 bases separating them. This chain's CDR3 is CASCSGSRNQPQHF. As DNA, the CDR3 is TGTGCCAGCTGCTCGGGGAGCCGGAATCAGCCCCAGCATTTT.

This clone was counted only a few times. The genes are TRBV5-6 and TRBJ2-7; perhaps TRBD1 as D (6 bases). CDR1 and CDR2 from the germline V gene are SGHDT and YYEEEE. Trimming left V 0 bases short and J 1 base short, with 8 bases between. The CDR3 length is 14 residues. CDR3 loop: CASSLAGQSYEQYF. CDR3 nucleotide sequence: TGTGCCAGCAGCTTGGCCGGACAGTCCTACGAGCAGTACTTC.

This clone was seen only once. This chain uses TRBV11-2 with TRBJ1-2; 8 nucleotides align to TRBD1. The germline V gene has CDR1 SGHAT and CDR2 FQNNGV. V dropped 6 bases and J dropped 4; count of bases not matched to a gene: 4. The CDR3 is 13 amino acids. CDR3 nucleotides: TGTGCCAGCAGTCTGGACAGGGCCTATGGCTACACCTTC. It translates to CASSLDRAYGYTF.

This chain joins TRBV25-1 and TRBJ2-7; D is possibly TRBD2 (6 bases). The germline V gene has CDR1 MGHDK and CDR2 SYGVNS. The germline V and J ends were trimmed by 3 bases and 0 bases, with 12 bases remaining between them. The length of the CDR3 is 15 residues. The CDR3: CASSDRGGSSYEQYF. The CDR3 bases are TGTGCCAGCAGTGACAGAGGAGGGAGCTCCTACGAGCAGTACTTC.

The rearrangement joins TRBV19 to TRBJ2-1, with D perhaps matching TRBD2 (6 bases). The V end lost 5 bases, the J end lost 4 bases, and 9 bases lay between the germline ends. The germline CDR1 and CDR2 sequences are LNHDA and SQIVND (reference sequence). The CDR3 spans 13 residues. CDR3 sequence reads: CASSWREYNEQFF. The DNA for the CDR3 is TGTGCCAGTAGTTGGAGGGAATACAATGAGCAGTTCTTC.

The chain links TRBV19 to TRBJ2-3; D is unresolved. The germline CDR1 and CDR2 sequences are LNHDA and SQIVND (reference sequence). This CDR3 contains 15 residues. The germline V and J ends were trimmed by 1 base and 5 bases, with 13 bases remaining between them. CDR3 coding DNA: TGTGCCAGTAGTATAGGCCAGTCGCCGGGAGATACGCAGTATTTT. Translating gives CASSIGQSPGDTQYF.

The chain joins TRBV6-2 or TRBV6-3 to TRBJ1-6; 7 bases map to TRBD1. From germline, CDR1 is MNHEY and CDR2 SVGEGT. The CDR3 sequence is 15 residues long. Unmatched junction bases numbered 8, after V lost 5 bases and J lost 7 bases. The CDR3 reads CASSRPGQLNSPLHF. The DNA for the CDR3 is TGTGCCAGCAGTCGTCCGGGACAGCTAAATTCACCCCTCCACTTT.

The chain employs TRBV5-6 and TRBJ2-7; 10 bases match TRBD1. V trimming: 4 bases; J trimming: 3 bases; junction bases outside the gene matches: 13. The CDR3 totals 17 residues. Germline CDR1 SGHDT, CDR2 YYEEEE. CDR3 residues: CASSHRDRGFLSYEQYF. CDR3 coding DNA: TGTGCCAGCAGCCACCGGGACAGGGGCTTTCTTAGCTACGAGCAGTACTTC.

The V and J genes are TRBV5-6 and TRBJ2-7, with D perhaps matching TRBD1 (5 bases). V gave up 4 bases and J gave up 4 bases, with 12 bases separating them. This CDR3 is built from 13 residues. In germline, CDR1 is SGHDT, CDR2 YYEEEE. The CDR3 reads CASSPDTSYEQYF. The CDR3 nucleotides read TGTGCCAGCAGCCCGGACACCTCATACGAGCAGTACTTC.

V and J are TRBV9 and TRBJ2-7, with 8 bases lining up with TRBD2. Germline V gene data show CDR1 as SGDLS and CDR2 as YYNGEE. V was clipped by 4 bases and J by 4 bases; unmatched bases: 10. This CDR3 has 15 residues. CDR3 region: CASSSQAGATYEQYF. The CDR3 region has the DNA TGTGCCAGCAGCTCGCAAGCGGGGGCAACATACGAGCAGTACTTC.

V and J are TRBV4-1 and TRBJ1-2; possibly TRBD1 for D (6 bases). This CDR3 comprises 14 residues. Looked up from germline, CDR1 is MGHRA and CDR2 is YSYEKL. The V end was cut by 1 base, the J end by 7 bases, with 13 bases between. The CDR3: CASSQGRQDRGYTF. The CDR3, as DNA: TGCGCCAGCAGCCAAGGGAGACAGGATCGTGGCTACACCTTC.

The chain recombines TRBV15 with TRBJ1-5; D might be TRBD1 (5 bases). The germline gives CDR1 LNHNV, CDR2 YYDKDF (reference sequence). Trimming left V 8 bases short and J 6 bases short, with 17 bases between. CDR3 size: 14 residues. CDR3 region: CATGRGGAAQPQHF. The CDR3 region has the DNA TGTGCCACCGGACGAGGAGGGGCTGCTCAGCCCCAGCATTTT.